A selection of T cell receptor beta chains follows, all from one sample in a study of cytomegalovirus exposure and HLA in healthy donors. The data were produced by immunoSEQ multiplex PCR, yet TCRdb's version contains in-frame clones alone and is incomplete. The sample lists some 150,000 clones; around 80% were seen once. What was sequenced was PBMCs. The source is a man aged 18 to 30 in good health and CMV-seropositive. CDR3s include the opening cysteine and the closing phenylalanine or tryptophan. A D gene is named only where the DNA matches it firmly. Not all rows give a size; the values are once, few, many and, for expanded clones, a class.

CDR3 protein	CDR3 DNA	clone size	D gene	V gene	J gene
CATSRDRGSGANVLTF	TGTGCCACCAGCAGGGACAGGGGATCTGGGGCCAACGTCCTGACTTTC	NA	TRBD1	TRBV15	TRBJ2-6
CASRPATGTGGNYGYTF	TGTGCCAGCAGACCGGCTACCGGGACAGGAGGGAACTATGGCTACACCTTC	NA	TRBD1	TRBV13	TRBJ1-2
CASSLTQGTGELFF	TGCGCCAGCAGCTTGACCCAGGGCACCGGGGAGCTGTTTTTT	NA	NA	TRBV5-1	TRBJ2-2
CASSPKETGYSNQPQHF	TGCGCCAGCAGCCCCAAGGAAACAGGGTATAGCAATCAGCCCCAGCATTTT	NA	NA	TRBV4-1	TRBJ1-5
CASSLDPGGDEQFF	TGTGCCAGCAGTTTGGATCCAGGCGGGGATGAGCAGTTCTTC	NA	NA	TRBV27	TRBJ2-1
CASSLIPGAGRTITDTQYF	TGTGCCAGCAGCTTAATCCCGGGTGCGGGACGCACAATCACAGATACGCAGTATTTT	NA	NA	TRBV7-3	TRBJ2-3
CAWSAYNTEAFF	TGTGCCTGGAGTGCCTATAACACTGAAGCTTTCTTT	NA	NA	TRBV30	TRBJ1-1
CASSRTGAYNEQFF	TGTGCCAGCAGTAGGACAGGGGCCTACAATGAGCAGTTCTTC	NA	TRBD1	TRBV7-8	TRBJ2-1
CASGGGRVGSYNEQFF	TGTGCCTCCGGGGGAGGACGCGTTGGCTCCTACAATGAGCAGTTCTTC	NA	NA	TRBV28	TRBJ2-1
CASSPAGVEQYF	TGTGCCAGCTCACCGGCGGGGGTAGAGCAGTACTTC	NA	TRBD2	TRBV18	TRBJ2-7
CASSLRFARGGYGYTF	TGTGCCAGCAGTTTGAGGTTTGCTAGGGGGGGATATGGCTACACCTTC	NA	NA	TRBV28	TRBJ1-2
CATSRGLGAGSGNTIYF	TGTGCCACCAGCAGAGGGTTGGGCGCCGGCTCTGGAAACACCATATATTTT	NA	NA	TRBV15	TRBJ1-3
CAISLQVGTYEQYF	TGTGCCATCAGTTTACAGGTCGGTACGTACGAGCAGTACTTC	once	NA	TRBV10-3	TRBJ2-7
CASSLETAAHYGYTF	TGTGCCAGCAGCTTAGAGACTGCTGCGCACTATGGCTACACCTTC	NA	NA	TRBV7-9	TRBJ1-2
CASSLRVNYGYTF	TGTGCCAGCAGTTTACGGGTTAACTATGGCTACACCTTC	NA	NA	TRBV28	TRBJ1-2
CASSLRTDNSPLHF	TGTGCCAGCAGCTTAAGGACAGATAATTCACCCCTCCACTTT	NA	NA	TRBV7-2	TRBJ1-6
CASSGGAAEAFF	TGTGCCAGCTCAGGGGGGGCGGCTGAAGCTTTCTTT	NA	NA	TRBV18	TRBJ1-1
CASSWVAGRVSEQFF	TGTGCCAGCAGCTGGGTAGCGGGACGGGTAAGTGAGCAGTTCTTC	few	TRBD2	TRBV7-2	TRBJ2-1
CASSVVGRGTVNEQYF	TGTGCCAGCAGCGTAGTCGGACGAGGGACAGTAAACGAGCAGTACTTC	once	TRBD1	TRBV9	TRBJ2-7
CAYHWGLAGEHEQYF	TGTGCCTACCATTGGGGACTAGCGGGAGAGCACGAGCAGTACTTC	NA	TRBD2	TRBV30	TRBJ2-7